One and the same sample provided the 22 T cell receptor beta chains below, sequenced in a study of T cells after posttransplantation cyclophosphamide. Data came from immunoSEQ multiplex PCR; TCRdb stores just in-frame clones and leaves some out. Here the sample spans 45,000 or so clones, around 94% being singletons. Sequenced: PBMCs. Every receptor here comes from a woman between 50 and 59 years old in good health and a related stem cell transplant donor.

The chain carries TRBV7-3 and TRBJ2-7; no definite D call. Trimming took 4 bases from V and 5 from J, leaving 12 bases between them. CDR1 and CDR2 from the germline V gene are SGHTA and FQGTGA. The CDR3 is made up of 13 amino acids. In nucleotides, the CDR3 is TGTGCCAGCAGCTCTGAGGCCTGGGACGAGCAGTACTTC. Translating gives CASSSEAWDEQYF.

The chain uses TRBV5-1 and TRBJ2-3; 12 bases map to TRBD2. V lost 1 base, J lost 6 bases, and 9 bases stayed unmatched. Germline CDR1 SGHRS, CDR2 YFSETQ. This CDR3 region has 17 residues. The CDR3 region is CASSLNLAGGPEDTQYF. The CDR3 DNA is TGCGCCAGCAGCTTGAACCTAGCGGGAGGGCCAGAGGATACGCAGTATTTT.

A note on this clone: The conserved final phenylalanine or tryptophan is absent from the CDR3, which likely points to a read error. The genes are TRBV2 and TRBJ1-5; tentatively, D is TRBD1 (6 bases). With 6 bases removed from V and 3 bases from J, the gap between germline ends came to 12 bases. Germline V gene lookup returns CDR1 SNHLY and CDR2 FYNNEI. This CDR3 spans 14 amino acids. The CDR3 region is CASRLSGDNQPQHY. The CDR3, as DNA: TGTGCCAGCAGGCTTTCAGGGGACAATCAGCCCCAGCATTAT.

The chain recombines TRBV11-2 with TRBJ1-1, with TRBD1 as a possible D gene (6 bases). The CDR3 is 16 amino acids. The V end was cut by 0 bases, the J end by 6 bases, with 17 bases between. The germline gives CDR1 SGHAT, CDR2 FQNNGV. CDR3 sequence reads: CASSLDFAGVGPEAFF. The CDR3 bases are TGTGCCAGCAGCTTAGATTTTGCAGGGGTGGGCCCTGAAGCTTTCTTT.

As DNA, the CDR3 is TGTGCCAGCAGGACGCGGACAGGGGGATTTGGCTACACCTTC. It yields the protein CASRTRTGGFGYTF. The rearrangement links TRBV6-1 to TRBJ1-2; 10 bases agree with TRBD1. The V gene end was trimmed by 6 bases and the J gene end by 7 bases; junction bases not matched to a gene: 8. CDR3 length: 14 residues. Germline V lookup: CDR1 MNHNS, CDR2 SASEGT.

Only one count was recorded for this clone. The rearrangement joins TRBV7-3 to TRBJ2-1; 12 positions agree with TRBD2. J lost 9 bases, V lost 0 bases, and 6 bases had no gene match. Germline assignment: CDR1 SGHTA and CDR2 FQGTGA. This CDR3 is 16 amino acids long. CDR3 in amino acids: CASSLTATSGRGEQFF. The CDR3 region has the DNA TGTGCCAGCAGCTTAACGGCGACTAGCGGGAGAGGTGAGCAGTTCTTC.

The chain has TRBV30 and TRBJ1-6; the match to TRBD1 covers 7 bases. The V gene end was trimmed by 2 bases and the J gene end by 5 bases; junction bases not matched to a gene: 3. The CDR3 extends over 14 amino acids. Germline V lookup: CDR1 GTSNPN, CDR2 SVGIG (reference sequence). CDR3 amino acids: CAWSNGQDNSPLHF. CDR3 in DNA: TGTGCCTGGAGTAATGGACAGGATAATTCACCCCTCCACTTT.

This sequence joins TRBV19 and TRBJ1-1, with D unresolved. The CDR3 covers 16 residues. Per the germline V gene, CDR1 is LNHDA and CDR2 is SQIVND (reference sequence). V shed 0 bases and J shed 1 base, with 12 bases lying between them. In DNA, the CDR3 is TGTGCCAGTAGTATAGATTGGATTAGCCAGAACACTGAAGCTTTCTTT. Translation: CASSIDWISQNTEAFF.

This chain connects TRBV11-2 to TRBJ1-1, with 9 bases lining up with TRBD1. Unmatched junction bases numbered 3, after V lost 1 base and J lost 3 bases. Germline lookup yields CDR1 SGHAT and CDR2 FQNNGV. This CDR3 has 15 residues. The CDR3 DNA sequence: TGTGCCAGCAGCTTAGGGACAGGGGTCTACACTGAAGCTTTCTTT. This gives the protein CASSLGTGVYTEAFF.

The genes are TRBV11-2 and TRBJ1-4, with a possible D match to TRBD1 (5 bases). The length of the CDR3 is 14 residues. Germline assignment: CDR1 SGHAT and CDR2 FQNNGV. Trimming shortened V by 1 base and J by 8 bases, and 11 bases separated the two germline ends. As DNA, the CDR3 is TGTGCCAGCAGCTTAGCGGGGGTTGGAGAAAAACTGTTTTTT. It codes for CASSLAGVGEKLFF.

CDR3 region: CASRETGSVFGTEAFF. The CDR3 DNA follows: TGTGCCAGCAGGGAGACAGGGTCAGTTTTTGGCACTGAAGCTTTCTTT. This chain links TRBV28 with TRBJ1-1; 7 nucleotides match TRBD1. Germline V gives CDR1 MDHEN, CDR2 SYDVKM. The CDR3 length is 16 residues. The V gene end was trimmed by 6 bases and the J gene end by 4 bases; junction bases not matched to a gene: 14.

In this sample, this clone turned up once. The chain is built from TRBV6-1 and TRBJ2-3; tentative D call: TRBD2 (5 bases). From germline, CDR1 is MNHNS and CDR2 SASEGT. The CDR3 has 12 amino acids. Trimming shortened V by 2 bases and J by 6 bases, and 6 bases separated the two germline ends. As DNA, the CDR3 is TGTGCCAGCAGTGAATCGGGGGATACGCAGTATTTT. Its translation: CASSESGDTQYF.

The chain combines TRBV6-1 with TRBJ1-5; 8 nucleotides line up with TRBD1. Per the germline V gene, CDR1 is MNHNS and CDR2 is SASEGT. V shed 4 bases, J shed 0 bases, and the junction held 8 bases outside the gene matches. The CDR3 contains 17 residues. CDR3 coding DNA: TGTGCCAGCAGTGTATCGACAGGGGCTCATAGCAATCAGCCCCAGCATTTT. It codes for CASSVSTGAHSNQPQHF.

The CDR3 here is CASSERNRDGQPQHF. The CDR3 bases are TGCGCCAGCAGTGAGAGAAACAGGGACGGTCAGCCCCAGCATTTT. The gene calls are TRBV10-2 and TRBJ1-5, with D maybe TRBD1 (6 bases). Germline CDR1 reads WSHSY; CDR2 reads SAAADI. The CDR3 is 15 amino acids. V was pared by 2 bases and J by 6 bases, with 14 bases between.

V gene TRBV15 combines with J gene TRBJ2-5; D might be TRBD1 (6 bases). The CDR3 has 16 residues. Germline V lookup: CDR1 LNHNV, CDR2 YYDKDF (reference sequence). V was clipped by 5 bases and J by 5 bases, with 21 bases between them. Here the CDR3 reads CATSQDLQGLGETQYF. As DNA, the CDR3 is TGTGCCACCAGCCAAGACCTACAGGGTCTCGGGGAGACCCAGTACTTC.

The genes are TRBV5-1 and TRBJ1-5; D is unclear. Germline V gives CDR1 SGHRS, CDR2 YFSETQ. The V gene lost 3 bases and the J gene lost 6 bases, with 10 bases spanning the gap. This CDR3 is built from 13 residues. The CDR3 protein is CASSSQVGQPQHF. Here the CDR3 DNA reads TGCGCCAGCAGCTCCCAAGTCGGTCAGCCCCAGCATTTT.

The CDR3 nucleotides read TGTGCCAGCAGCAGCTACCAGGGAATTCGAACAGATACGCAGTATTTT. It codes for CASSSYQGIRTDTQYF. The chain joins TRBV5-4 to TRBJ2-3, with D possibly being TRBD1 (5 bases). V was trimmed by 4 bases and J by 3 bases, leaving 18 bases between them. The CDR3 has 16 residues. Looked up from germline, CDR1 is SGHNT and CDR2 is YYREEE (reference sequence).

This clone was detected only once. This chain joins TRBV5-5 and TRBJ2-5; 10 bases align to TRBD1. From germline, CDR1 is SGHKS and CDR2 YYEKEE (reference sequence). The CDR3 loop spans 16 amino acids. With V trimmed by 2 bases and J by 5 bases, 9 bases remained unmatched. For the CDR3, the DNA is TGTGCCAGCAGCTTCTTTAAGACAGGGGGCGCGGAGACCCAGTACTTC. It encodes CASSFFKTGGAETQYF.

The chain couples TRBV28 to TRBJ2-7; D remains unclear. Germline CDR1 reads MDHEN; CDR2 reads SYDVKM. The CDR3 contains 13 residues. V was trimmed by 6 bases and J by 1 base, leaving 10 bases between them. In nucleotides, the CDR3 is TGTGCCAGCAGGCCGACACCTTCCTACGAGCAGTACTTC. It translates to CASRPTPSYEQYF.

V is TRBV27 and J is TRBJ2-2; 7 bases agree with TRBD1. Germline lookup yields CDR1 MNHEY and CDR2 SMNVEV (reference sequence). The CDR3 is 15 amino acids. Germline trimming cut 6 bases from V and 2 bases from J; bases unmatched to any gene: 6. The CDR3 loop reads CASRYRGLNTGELFF. CDR3 bases: TGTGCCAGCAGATACAGGGGCCTCAACACCGGGGAGCTGTTTTTT.

This chain links TRBV28 with TRBJ1-2; D might be TRBD1 (6 bases). V was pared by 7 bases and J by 7 bases, with 19 bases between. This CDR3 is built from 14 residues. Germline CDR1 is MDHEN and CDR2 is SYDVKM. CDR3 protein: CASNRDTLGGGYTF. CDR3 DNA: TGTGCCAGCAACCGGGACACCCTCGGCGGTGGCTACACCTTC.

The rearrangement uses TRBV29-1 and TRBJ1-1; perhaps TRBD1 as D (6 bases). The V end was cut by 4 bases, the J end by 2 bases, with 11 bases between. In germline, CDR1 is SQVTM, CDR2 ANQGSEA. The CDR3 loop spans 13 amino acids. The CDR3 sequence: CSVGMDSNTEAFF. CDR3 DNA: TGCAGCGTTGGCATGGACAGTAACACTGAAGCTTTCTTT.